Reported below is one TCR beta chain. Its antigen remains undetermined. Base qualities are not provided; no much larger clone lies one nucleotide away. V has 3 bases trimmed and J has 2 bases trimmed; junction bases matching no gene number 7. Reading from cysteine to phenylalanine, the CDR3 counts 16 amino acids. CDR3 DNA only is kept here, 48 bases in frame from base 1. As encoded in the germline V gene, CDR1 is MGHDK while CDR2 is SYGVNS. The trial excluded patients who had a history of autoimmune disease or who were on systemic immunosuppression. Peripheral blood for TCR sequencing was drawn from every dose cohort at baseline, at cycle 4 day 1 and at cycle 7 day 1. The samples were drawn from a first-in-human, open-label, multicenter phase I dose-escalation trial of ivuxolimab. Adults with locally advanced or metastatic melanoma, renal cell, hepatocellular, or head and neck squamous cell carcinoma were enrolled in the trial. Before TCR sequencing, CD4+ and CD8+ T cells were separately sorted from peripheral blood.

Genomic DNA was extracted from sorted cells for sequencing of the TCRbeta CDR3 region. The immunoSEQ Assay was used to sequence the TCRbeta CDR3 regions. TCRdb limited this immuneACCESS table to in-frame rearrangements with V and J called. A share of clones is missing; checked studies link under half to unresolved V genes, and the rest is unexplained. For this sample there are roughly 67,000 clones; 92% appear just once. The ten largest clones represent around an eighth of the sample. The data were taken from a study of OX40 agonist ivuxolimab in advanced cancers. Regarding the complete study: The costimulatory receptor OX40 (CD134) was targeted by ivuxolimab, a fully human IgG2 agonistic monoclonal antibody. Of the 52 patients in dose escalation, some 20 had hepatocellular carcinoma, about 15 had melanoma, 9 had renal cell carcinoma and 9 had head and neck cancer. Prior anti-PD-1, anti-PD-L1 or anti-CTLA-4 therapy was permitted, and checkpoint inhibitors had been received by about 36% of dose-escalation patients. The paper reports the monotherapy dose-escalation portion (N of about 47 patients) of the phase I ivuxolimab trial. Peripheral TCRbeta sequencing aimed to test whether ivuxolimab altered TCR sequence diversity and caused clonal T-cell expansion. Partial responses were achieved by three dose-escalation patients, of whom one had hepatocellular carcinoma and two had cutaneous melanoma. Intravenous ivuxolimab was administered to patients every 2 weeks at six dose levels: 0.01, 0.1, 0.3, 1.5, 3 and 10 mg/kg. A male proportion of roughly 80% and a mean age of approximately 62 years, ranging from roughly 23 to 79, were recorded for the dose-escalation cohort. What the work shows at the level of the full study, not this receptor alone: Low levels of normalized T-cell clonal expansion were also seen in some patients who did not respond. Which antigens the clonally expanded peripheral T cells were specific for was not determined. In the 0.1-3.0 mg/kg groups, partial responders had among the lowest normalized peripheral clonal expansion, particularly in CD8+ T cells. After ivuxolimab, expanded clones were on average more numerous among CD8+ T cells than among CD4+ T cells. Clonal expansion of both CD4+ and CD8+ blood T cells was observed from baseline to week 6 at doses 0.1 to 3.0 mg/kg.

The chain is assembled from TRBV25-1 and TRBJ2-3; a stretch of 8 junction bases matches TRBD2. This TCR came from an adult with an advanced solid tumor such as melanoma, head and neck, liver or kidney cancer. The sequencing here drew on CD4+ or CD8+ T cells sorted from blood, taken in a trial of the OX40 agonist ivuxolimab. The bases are TGTGCCAGCAGTGACCACGGGACTAGGGCCACAGATACGCAGTATTTT. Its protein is CASSDHGTRATDTQYF.